This T cell receptor (beta chain) was recovered during a study of PD-1 blockade in classical Hodgkin lymphoma. Time point specified: cycle 4 day 1 (C4D1), after more than five weeks of nivolumab. Each and every patient relapsed after autologous stem cell transplantation, and patients got differing brentuximab vedotin exposure. PBMCs, once thawed, yielded CD8+ T cells isolated by magnetic negative selection. The study recorded best responses of complete response, partial response or progressive disease. Data came from immunoSEQ multiplex PCR; TCRdb stores just in-frame clones and leaves some out. The data contain approximately 14,000 clones, around nine tenths of them singletons. The sequencing used CD8+ T cells from blood, collected before the fourth cycle of nivolumab. The receptor was isolated from a human donor with classical Hodgkin lymphoma.

The CDR3 spells CASSFPARGAQLDEQYF. CDR3 nucleotides: TGTGCCAGCAGTTTCCCGGCTCGGGGGGCCCAGTTAGACGAGCAGTACTTC. The V and J genes are TRBV28 and TRBJ2-7; maybe TRBD2 (7 bases). Trimming took 3 bases from V and 5 from J, leaving 23 bases between them. The CDR3 loop spans 17 amino acids. Germline V lookup: CDR1 MDHEN, CDR2 SYDVKM.